This T cell receptor beta chain was retrieved from a study of T cells in Graves' hyperthyroidism and ophthalmopathy. Authors of the study amplified TCR beta CDR3 regions from RNA transcripts. TCR CDR3 underwent first-round RT-PCR with the HTBI primer set. TCRdb fed the multiplex PCR reads into MiXCR, producing one record per CDR3 protein. The sample includes hundreds of thousands of distinct CDR3 sequences, roughly 14% of them seen just once. Germline V CDR1 and CDR2: ENHRY, SYGVKD. This CDR3 is built from 13 residues. Trimming stripped 6 bases from V and 3 bases from J, with 12 bases between. This clonotype was counted many times.

Sequenced material: blood. The sequence came from a woman in her thirties or forties with Graves' ophthalmopathy. The V gene is TRBV10-3, the J gene TRBJ2-7, with D possibly TRBD1 on 5 matching bases. DNA for the CDR3: TGTGCCATCAGGACAGACAGTGGCTACGAGCAGTACTTC. Protein sequence: CAIRTDSGYEQYF.